This T cell receptor (beta chain) was sequenced during a study of T cells in Graves' hyperthyroidism and ophthalmopathy. There were TCR beta CDR3 regions amplified from RNA transcripts. First-round RT-PCR with HTBI primers amplified the TCR CDR3 region. TCRdb called the multiplex PCR reads again in MiXCR, with one record for every CDR3 protein. The data show roughly 300,000 distinct CDR3 sequences, 20% to 30% seen once. The germline V and J ends were trimmed by 0 bases and 3 bases, with 11 bases remaining between them. The CDR3 length is 15 residues. Germline V gene lookup returns CDR1 LGHNA and CDR2 YNFKEQ. Patients having uncontrolled infection, another autoimmune disease, pregnancy or lactation were not included.

V and J are TRBV4-2 and TRBJ1-2; D not resolved. Sequencing input: blood. This clonotype originated in a man between 40 and 49 years old with Graves' hyperthyroidism that later progressed to Graves' ophthalmopathy. CDR3 coding DNA: TGTGCCAGCAGCCAAGATCGAGGGTTAGACTATGGCTACACCTTC. Protein product: CASSQDRGLDYGYTF.